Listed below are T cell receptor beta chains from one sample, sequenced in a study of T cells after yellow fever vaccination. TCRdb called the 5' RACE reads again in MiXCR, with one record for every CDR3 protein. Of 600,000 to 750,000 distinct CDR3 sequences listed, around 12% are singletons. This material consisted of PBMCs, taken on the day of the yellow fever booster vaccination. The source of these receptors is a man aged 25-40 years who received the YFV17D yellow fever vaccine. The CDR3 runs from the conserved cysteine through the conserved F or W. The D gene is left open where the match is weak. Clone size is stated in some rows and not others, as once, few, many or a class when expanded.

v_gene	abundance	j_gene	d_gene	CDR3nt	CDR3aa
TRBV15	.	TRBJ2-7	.	TGTGCCACCAGCAGAGATTTGGGCAGCCCCTACGAGCAGTACTTC	CATSRDLGSPYEQYF
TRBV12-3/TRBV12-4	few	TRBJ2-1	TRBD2	TGTGCCAGCAGCCGTCCCGGGCGGGAGGGCCGTGAGCAGTTCTTC	CASSRPGREGREQFF
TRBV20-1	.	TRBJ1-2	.	TGCAGTACTCTGAGTAGCTATGGCTACACCTTC	CSTLSSYGYTF
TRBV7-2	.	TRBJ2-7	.	TGTGCCAGCAGCTTAGCCCACTCCCGCGGCTCCCCCTACGAGCAGTACTTC	CASSLAHSRGSPYEQYF
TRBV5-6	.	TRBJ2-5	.	TGTGCCAGCAGCTTGGGCAGAAAGTACCAAGAGACCCAGTACTTC	CASSLGRKYQETQYF
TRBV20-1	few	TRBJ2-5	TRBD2	TGCAGTGCTAGAGCCGGCGGGAGGAACCCTGGGACCCAGTACTTC	CSARAGGRNPGTQYF
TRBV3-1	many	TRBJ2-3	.	TGTGCCAGCAGCCAAGATCTGGGAGGAGATACGCAGTATTTT	CASSQDLGGDTQYF
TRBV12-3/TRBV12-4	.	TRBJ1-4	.	TGTGCCAGCACCCGGCGAGGGCCCGAAAAACTGTTTTTT	CASTRRGPEKLFF
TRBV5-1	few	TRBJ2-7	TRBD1	TGCGCCAGCAGCTTGGCCGGGGGGACAGGGGACGAGCAGTACTTC	CASSLAGGTGDEQYF
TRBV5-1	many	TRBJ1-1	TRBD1	TGCGCCAGCAGCAAGGGACAGGGAGATCGAGCTTTCTTT	CASSKGQGDRAFF
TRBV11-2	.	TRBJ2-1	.	TGTGCCAGCAGCTTAGATCGGGCTGCACCAAATGAGCAGTTCTTC	CASSLDRAAPNEQFF
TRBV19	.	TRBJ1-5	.	TGTGCCAGTAGTATAGGGGGGAGAGGGCATCAGCCCCAGCATTTT	CASSIGGRGHQPQHF
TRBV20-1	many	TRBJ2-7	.	TGCAGTGCTAGTCTGCTTACCTACGAGCAGTACTTC	CSASLLTYEQYF
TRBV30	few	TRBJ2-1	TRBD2	TGTGCCTGGAAAAACATAGCGGGAGGGTCCTACAATGAGCAGTTCTTC	CAWKNIAGGSYNEQFF
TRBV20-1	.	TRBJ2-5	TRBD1	TGCAGTGCTGGGACAGGGGGCTTTGAGACCCAGTACTTC	CSAGTGGFETQYF
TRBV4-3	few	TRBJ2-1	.	TGCGCCAGCAGCCAAGCGGAGGCGACAGGATCCGAGCAGTTCTTC	CASSQAEATGSEQFF
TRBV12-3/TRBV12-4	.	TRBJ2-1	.	TGTGCCAGCAGTTTAACCAGGAATGGCAATGAGCAGTTCTTC	CASSLTRNGNEQFF
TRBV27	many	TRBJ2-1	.	TGTGCCAGCAGTTCGGATCCGGGACTATTGCGGGGGCGTCAGTTCTTC	CASSSDPGLLRGRQFF
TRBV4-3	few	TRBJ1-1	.	TGCGCCAGCAGCCAAGATCGCGATCGGGGGGAAGCTTTCTTT	CASSQDRDRGEAFF
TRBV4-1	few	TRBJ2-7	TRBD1	TGCGCCAGCAGCCAAGCCGGACAGGGTAACTACGAGCAGTACTTC	CASSQAGQGNYEQYF
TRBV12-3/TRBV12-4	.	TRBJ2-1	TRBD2	TGTGCCAGCAGACTAGCGGCTAGCGGGAGGGCGACTTACAATGAGCAGTTCTTC	CASRLAASGRATYNEQFF
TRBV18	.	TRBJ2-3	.	TGTGCCAGCTCACCACCGAACCAAGATACGCAGTATTTT	CASSPPNQDTQYF
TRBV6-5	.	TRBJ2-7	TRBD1	TGTGCCAGCAGTTCGGACAGGGGTCAATACGAGCAGTACTTC	CASSSDRGQYEQYF
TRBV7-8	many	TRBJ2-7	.	TGTGCCAGCAGCTTAGGGAGGTACGAGCAGTACTTC	CASSLGRYEQYF
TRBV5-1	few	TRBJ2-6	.	TGCGCCAGCAGAGGGGGGGTAACTGGGGCCAACGTCCTGACTTTC	CASRGGVTGANVLTF
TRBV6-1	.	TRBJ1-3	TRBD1	TGTGCCACCGAGGGGGCCTCGGGAAACACCATATATTTT	CATEGASGNTIYF
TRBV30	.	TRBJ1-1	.	TGTGCCTGGAGATGGAACTCTGAAGCTTTCTTT	CAWRWNSEAFF
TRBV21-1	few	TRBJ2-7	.	TGTGCCAGCAGCAAAGACACTAGCGGGAGTGAAGTATACGAGCAGTACTTC	CASSKDTSGSEVYEQYF
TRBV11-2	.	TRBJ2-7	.	TGTGCCAGCAGCTTAGATCAGCTGGGTGTTTACGAGCAGTACTTC	CASSLDQLGVYEQYF
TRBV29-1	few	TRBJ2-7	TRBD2	TGCAGCGTCGGGACTAGCTGGGCCAGGAACGAGCAGTACTTC	CSVGTSWARNEQYF
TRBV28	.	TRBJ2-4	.	TGTGCCAGCAGTACCCCTCAGGGGGGCGCGATGTACATTCAGTACTTC	CASSTPQGGAMYIQYF
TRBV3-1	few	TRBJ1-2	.	TGTGCCAGCAGCCTCCGGGGGACTAACTATGGCTACACCTTC	CASSLRGTNYGYTF
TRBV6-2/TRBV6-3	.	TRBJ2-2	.	TGTGCCAGCAGCCCACAGGGTCCCCAGGACACCGGGGAGCTGTTTTTT	CASSPQGPQDTGELFF
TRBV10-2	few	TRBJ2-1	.	TGCGCCAGCAGTGAGGGGCCTGGGAGCAATGAGCAGTTCTTC	CASSEGPGSNEQFF
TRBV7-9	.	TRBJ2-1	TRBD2	TGTGCCAGCAGCGGACTAGCGGGAGTGATACAGAATGAGCAGTTCTTC	CASSGLAGVIQNEQFF
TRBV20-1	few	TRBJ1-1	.	TGCAGTGCTAGAGTCCGTGAAGCTTTCTTT	CSARVREAFF
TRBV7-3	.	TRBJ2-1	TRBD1	TGTGCCAGCAGCTCTGGACAGGGAACGGCTGAGCAGTTCTTC	CASSSGQGTAEQFF
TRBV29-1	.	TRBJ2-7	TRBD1	TGCAGCGTAGTAGACAGGGGGACCTCCTACGAGCAGTACTTC	CSVVDRGTSYEQYF
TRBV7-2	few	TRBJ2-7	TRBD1	TGTGCCAGCAGCGTAGGGACAGGTAATCGCGAGCAGTACTTC	CASSVGTGNREQYF
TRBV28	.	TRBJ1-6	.	TGTGCCGCTAGGACGGATTATAATTCACCCCTCCACTTT	CAARTDYNSPLHF
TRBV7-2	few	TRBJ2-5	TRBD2	TGTGCCAGCAGCCGCGCTAGCGGGGTATTAGAGACCCAGTACTTC	CASSRASGVLETQYF
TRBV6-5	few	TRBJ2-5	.	TGTGCCAGCAGTTACCCCGGAGAGCCCCAGTACTTC	CASSYPGEPQYF
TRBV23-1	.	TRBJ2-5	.	TGCGCCAGCAGTCAATCGAAGGAGGTCGGGGGGCCCTCAAGGACCCAGTACTTC	CASSQSKEVGGPSRTQYF
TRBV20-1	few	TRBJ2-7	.	TGCAGTGCTAAGGGCGGACGGAGCTCCTACGAGCAGTACTTC	CSAKGGRSSYEQYF
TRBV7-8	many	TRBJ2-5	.	TGTGCCAGCAGCTATGGCAGCCAGCAGACCCAGTACTTC	CASSYGSQQTQYF
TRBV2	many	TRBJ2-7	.	TGTGCCAGCAGTGTCCGAGATCACTACGAGCAGTACTTC	CASSVRDHYEQYF